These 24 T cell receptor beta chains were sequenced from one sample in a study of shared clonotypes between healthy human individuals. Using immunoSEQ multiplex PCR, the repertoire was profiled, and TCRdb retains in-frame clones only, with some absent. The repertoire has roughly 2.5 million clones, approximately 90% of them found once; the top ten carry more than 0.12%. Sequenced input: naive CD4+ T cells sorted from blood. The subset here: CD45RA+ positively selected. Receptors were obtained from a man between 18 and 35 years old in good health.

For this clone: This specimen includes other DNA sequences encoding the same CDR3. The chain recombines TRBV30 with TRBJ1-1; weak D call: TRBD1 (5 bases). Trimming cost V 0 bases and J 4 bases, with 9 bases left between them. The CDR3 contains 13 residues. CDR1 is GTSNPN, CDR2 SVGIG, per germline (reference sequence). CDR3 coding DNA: TGTGCCTGGAGTGTCACGGGGGGCACTGAAGCTTTCTTT. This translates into CAWSVTGGTEAFF.

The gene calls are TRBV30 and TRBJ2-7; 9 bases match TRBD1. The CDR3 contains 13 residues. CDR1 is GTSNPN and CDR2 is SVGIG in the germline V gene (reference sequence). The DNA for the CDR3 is TGTGTTAAGGATAGGGACAGGGACCACGAGCAGTACTTC. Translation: CVKDRDRDHEQYF.

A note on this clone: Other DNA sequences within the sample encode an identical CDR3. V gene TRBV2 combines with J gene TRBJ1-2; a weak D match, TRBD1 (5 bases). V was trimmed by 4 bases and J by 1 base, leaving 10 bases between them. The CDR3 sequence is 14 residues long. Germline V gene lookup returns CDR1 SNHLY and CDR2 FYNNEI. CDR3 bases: TGTGCCAGCAGTGCCGACAGATTTAACTATGGCTACACCTTC. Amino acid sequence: CASSADRFNYGYTF.

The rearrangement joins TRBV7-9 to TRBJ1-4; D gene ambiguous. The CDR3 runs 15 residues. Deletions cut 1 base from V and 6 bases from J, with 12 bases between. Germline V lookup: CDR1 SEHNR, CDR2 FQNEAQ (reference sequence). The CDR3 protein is CASSLDAGLDEKLFF. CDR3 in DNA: TGTGCCAGCAGCTTAGACGCAGGTCTAGATGAAAAACTGTTTTTT.

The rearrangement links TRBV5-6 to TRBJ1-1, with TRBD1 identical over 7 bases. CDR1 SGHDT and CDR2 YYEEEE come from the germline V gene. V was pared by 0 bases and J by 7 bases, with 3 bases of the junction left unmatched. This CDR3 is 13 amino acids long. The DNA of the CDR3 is TGTGCCAGCAGCTTGGGGAGACAGGGTGAAGCTTTCTTT. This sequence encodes CASSLGRQGEAFF.

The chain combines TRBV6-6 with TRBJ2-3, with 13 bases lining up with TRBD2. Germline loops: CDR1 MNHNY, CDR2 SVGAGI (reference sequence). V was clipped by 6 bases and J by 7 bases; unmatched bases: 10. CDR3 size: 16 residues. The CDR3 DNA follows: TGTGCCAGCAGACAACTAGCGGGAGGGCCGTCAAATACGCAGTATTTT. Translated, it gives CASRQLAGGPSNTQYF.

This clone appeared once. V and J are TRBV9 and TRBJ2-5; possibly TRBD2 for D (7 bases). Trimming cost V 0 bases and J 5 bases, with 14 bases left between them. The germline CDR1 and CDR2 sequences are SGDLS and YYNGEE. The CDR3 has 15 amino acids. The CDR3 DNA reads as TGTGCCAGCAGCGTAGGCGGGGGCCCCGAGGAGACCCAGTACTTC. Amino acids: CASSVGGGPEETQYF.

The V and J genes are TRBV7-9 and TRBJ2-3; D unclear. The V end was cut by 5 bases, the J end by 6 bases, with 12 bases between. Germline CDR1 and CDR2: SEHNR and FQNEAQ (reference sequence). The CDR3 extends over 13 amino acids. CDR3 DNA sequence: TGTGCCAGCAGCGCCCGTGGGTCGGATACGCAGTATTTT. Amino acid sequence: CASSARGSDTQYF.

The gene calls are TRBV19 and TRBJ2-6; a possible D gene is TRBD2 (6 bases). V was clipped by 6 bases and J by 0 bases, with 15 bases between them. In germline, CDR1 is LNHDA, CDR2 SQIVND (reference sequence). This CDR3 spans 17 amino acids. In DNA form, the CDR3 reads TGTGCCAGTAGGGGTCCGGGGAGGAGCTCTGGGGCCAACGTCCTGACTTTC. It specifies CASRGPGRSSGANVLTF.

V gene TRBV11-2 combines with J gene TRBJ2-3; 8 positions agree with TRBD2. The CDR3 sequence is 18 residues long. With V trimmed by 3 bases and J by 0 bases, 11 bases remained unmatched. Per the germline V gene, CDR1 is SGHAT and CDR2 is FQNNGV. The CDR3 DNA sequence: TGTGCCAGCAGCTTTATCGGTACTCGCGGGGGGAGCACAGATACGCAGTATTTT. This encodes CASSFIGTRGGSTDTQYF.

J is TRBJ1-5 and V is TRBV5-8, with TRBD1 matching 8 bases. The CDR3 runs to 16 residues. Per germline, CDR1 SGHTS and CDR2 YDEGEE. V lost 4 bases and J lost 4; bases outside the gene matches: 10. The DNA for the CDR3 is TGTGCCAGCAGCGTGGGGACAGGTATTGGTAATCAGCCCCAGCATTTT. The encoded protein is CASSVGTGIGNQPQHF. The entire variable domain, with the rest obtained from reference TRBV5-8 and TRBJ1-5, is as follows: EAGVTQSPTHLIKTRGQQATLRCSPISGHTSVYWYQQALGLGLQFLLWYDEGEERNRGNFPPRFSGRQFPNYSSELNVNALELEDSALYLCASSVGTGIGNQPQHFGDGTRLSIL.

The CDR3 reads CASSEVPDYYGYTF. In DNA form, the CDR3 reads TGTGCCAGCAGTGAGGTTCCAGACTACTATGGCTACACCTTC. The rearrangement links TRBV2 to TRBJ1-2, with D unclear. Germline loops: CDR1 SNHLY, CDR2 FYNNEI. The CDR3 has 14 residues. Trimming took 3 bases from V and 3 from J, leaving 11 bases between them.

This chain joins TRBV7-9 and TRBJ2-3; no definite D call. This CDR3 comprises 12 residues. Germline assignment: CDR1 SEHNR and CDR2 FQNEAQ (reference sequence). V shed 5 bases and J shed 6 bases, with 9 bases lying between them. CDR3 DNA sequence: TGTGCCAGCAGCCGCGAGGCGGATACGCAGTATTTT. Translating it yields CASSREADTQYF.

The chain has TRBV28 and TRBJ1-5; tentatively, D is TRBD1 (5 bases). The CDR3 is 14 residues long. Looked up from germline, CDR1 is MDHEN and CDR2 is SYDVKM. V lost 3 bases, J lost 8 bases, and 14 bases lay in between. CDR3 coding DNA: TGTGCCAGCAGTTTTGCAGGGACCCAGGAGCCCCAGCATTTT. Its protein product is CASSFAGTQEPQHF.

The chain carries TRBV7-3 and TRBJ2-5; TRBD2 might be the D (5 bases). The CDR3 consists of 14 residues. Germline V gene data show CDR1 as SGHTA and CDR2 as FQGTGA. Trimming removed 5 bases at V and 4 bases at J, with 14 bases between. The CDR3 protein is CASSRGSAGETQYF. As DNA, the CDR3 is TGTGCCAGCAGCCGAGGGTCGGCCGGAGAGACCCAGTACTTC.

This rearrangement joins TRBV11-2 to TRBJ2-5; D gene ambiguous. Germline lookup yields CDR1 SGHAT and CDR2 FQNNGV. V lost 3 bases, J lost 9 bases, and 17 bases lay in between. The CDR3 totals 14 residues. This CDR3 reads CASSLGSVGGAQYF. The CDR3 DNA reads TGTGCCAGCAGCTTGGGATCTGTCGGTGGCGCCCAGTACTTC. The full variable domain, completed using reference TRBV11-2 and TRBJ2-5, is EAGVAQSPRYKIIEKRQSVAFWCNPISGHATLYWYQQILGQGPKLLIQFQNNGVVDDSQLPKDRFSAERLKGVDSTLKIQPAKLEDSAVYLCASSLGSVGGAQYFGPGTRLLVL.

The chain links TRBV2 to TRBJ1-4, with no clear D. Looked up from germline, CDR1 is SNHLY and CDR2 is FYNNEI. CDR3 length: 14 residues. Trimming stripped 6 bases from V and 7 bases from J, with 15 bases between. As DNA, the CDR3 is TGTGCCAGCAGGGGTGGGCAGTTAGGTGAAAAACTGTTTTTT. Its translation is CASRGGQLGEKLFF.

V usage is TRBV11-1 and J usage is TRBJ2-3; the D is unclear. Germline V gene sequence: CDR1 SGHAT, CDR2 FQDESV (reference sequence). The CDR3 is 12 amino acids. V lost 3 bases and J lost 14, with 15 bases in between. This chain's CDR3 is CASSFLSGYRYF. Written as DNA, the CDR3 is TGTGCCAGCAGCTTTCTTAGTGGGTACCGGTATTTT.

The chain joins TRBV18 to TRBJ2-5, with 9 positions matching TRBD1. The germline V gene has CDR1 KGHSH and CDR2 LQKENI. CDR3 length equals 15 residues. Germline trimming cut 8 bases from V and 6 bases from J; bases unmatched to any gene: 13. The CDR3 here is CASVETGGAGKTQYF. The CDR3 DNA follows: TGTGCCAGCGTTGAAACAGGGGGCGCGGGAAAGACCCAGTACTTC. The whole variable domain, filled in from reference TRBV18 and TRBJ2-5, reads NAGVMQNPRHLVRRRGQEARLRCSPMKGHSHVYWYRQLPEEGLKFMVYLQKENIIDESGMPKERFSAEFPKEGPSILRIQQVVRGDSAAYFCASVETGGAGKTQYFGPGTRLLVL.

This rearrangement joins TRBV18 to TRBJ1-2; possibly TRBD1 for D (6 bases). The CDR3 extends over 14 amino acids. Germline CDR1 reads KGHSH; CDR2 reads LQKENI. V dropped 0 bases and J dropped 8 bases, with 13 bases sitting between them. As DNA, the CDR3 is TGTGCCAGCTCACCACCTGGACAGTCAGACGGCTACACCTTC. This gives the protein CASSPPGQSDGYTF.

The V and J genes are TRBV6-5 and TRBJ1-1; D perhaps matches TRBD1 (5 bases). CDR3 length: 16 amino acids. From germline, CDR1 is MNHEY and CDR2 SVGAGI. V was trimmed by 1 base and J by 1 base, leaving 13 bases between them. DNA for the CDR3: TGTGCCAGCAGTTACTATCACAGGAGCGGGAACACTGAAGCTTTCTTT. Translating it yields CASSYYHRSGNTEAFF.

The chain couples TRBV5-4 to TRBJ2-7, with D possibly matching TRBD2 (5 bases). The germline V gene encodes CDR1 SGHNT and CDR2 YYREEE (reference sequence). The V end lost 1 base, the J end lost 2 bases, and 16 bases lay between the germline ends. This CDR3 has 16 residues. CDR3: CASSLPLGEGTYEQYF. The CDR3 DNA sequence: TGTGCCAGCAGCTTGCCCCTCGGGGAAGGGACCTACGAGCAGTACTTC.

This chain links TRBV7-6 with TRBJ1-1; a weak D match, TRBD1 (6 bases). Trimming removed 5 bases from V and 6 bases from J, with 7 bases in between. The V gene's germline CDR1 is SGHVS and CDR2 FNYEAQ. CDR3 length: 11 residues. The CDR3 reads CASSPGAEAFF. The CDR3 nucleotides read TGTGCCAGCAGCCCAGGGGCTGAAGCTTTCTTT.

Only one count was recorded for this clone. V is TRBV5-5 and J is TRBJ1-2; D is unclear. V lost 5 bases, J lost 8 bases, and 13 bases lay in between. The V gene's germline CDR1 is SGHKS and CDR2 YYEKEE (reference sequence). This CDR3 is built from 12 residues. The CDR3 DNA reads TGTGCCAGCAGTTCCCTTCGCGGAGGCTACACCTTC. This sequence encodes CASSSLRGGYTF.